This T cell receptor beta chain was recovered during a study of OX40 agonist ivuxolimab in advanced cancers. Looking at the study overall: Among those treated, three patients had partial responses, one with hepatocellular carcinoma and two with cutaneous melanoma.

Method: immunoSEQ multiplex PCR; TCRdb's copy keeps in-frame clones and lacks some. The table records 40,000 to 55,000 clones, 75% to 90% of them present only once. Sample: CD4+ or CD8+ T cells sorted from blood, taken in a trial of the OX40 agonist ivuxolimab. This receptor was obtained from an adult with an advanced solid tumor such as melanoma, head and neck, liver or kidney cancer.

DNA of the CDR3: TGTGCCACCTCCGGGAACTCCTACGAGCAGTACTTC. Amino acid sequence: CATSGNSYEQYF. The chain employs TRBV18 and TRBJ2-7; D might be TRBD2 (5 bases). Per the germline V gene, CDR1 is KGHSH and CDR2 is LQKENI. Trimming pared 10 bases from V and 0 bases from J, leaving 10 bases between. The CDR3 consists of 12 residues.